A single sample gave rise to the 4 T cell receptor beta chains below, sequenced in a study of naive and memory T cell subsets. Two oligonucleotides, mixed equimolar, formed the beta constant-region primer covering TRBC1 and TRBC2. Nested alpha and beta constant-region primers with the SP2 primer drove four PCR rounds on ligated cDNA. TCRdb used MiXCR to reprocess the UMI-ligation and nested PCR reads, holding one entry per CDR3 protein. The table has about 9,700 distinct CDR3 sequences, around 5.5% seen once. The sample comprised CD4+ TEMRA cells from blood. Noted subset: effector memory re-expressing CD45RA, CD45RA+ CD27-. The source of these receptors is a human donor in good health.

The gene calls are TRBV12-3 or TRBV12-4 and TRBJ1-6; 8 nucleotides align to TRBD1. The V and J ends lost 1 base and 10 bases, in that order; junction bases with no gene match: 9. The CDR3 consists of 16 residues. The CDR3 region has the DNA TGTGCCAGCAGTTTAGGCGCAGGGGGCAGGGGATCACCCCTCCACTTT. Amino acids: CASSLGAGGRGSPLHF.

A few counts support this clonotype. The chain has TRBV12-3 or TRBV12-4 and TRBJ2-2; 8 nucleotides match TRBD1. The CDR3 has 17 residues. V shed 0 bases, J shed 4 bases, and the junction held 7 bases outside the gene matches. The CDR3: CASSLALDRVSTGELFF. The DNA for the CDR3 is TGTGCCAGCAGTTTAGCCCTGGACAGGGTGTCCACCGGGGAGCTGTTTTTT.

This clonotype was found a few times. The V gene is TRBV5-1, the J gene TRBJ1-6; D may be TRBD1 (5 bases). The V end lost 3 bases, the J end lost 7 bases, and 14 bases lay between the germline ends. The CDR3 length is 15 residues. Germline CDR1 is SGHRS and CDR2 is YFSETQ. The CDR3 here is CASSWSHEGNSPLHF. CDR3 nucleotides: TGCGCCAGCAGCTGGAGTCATGAGGGGAATTCACCCCTCCACTTT.

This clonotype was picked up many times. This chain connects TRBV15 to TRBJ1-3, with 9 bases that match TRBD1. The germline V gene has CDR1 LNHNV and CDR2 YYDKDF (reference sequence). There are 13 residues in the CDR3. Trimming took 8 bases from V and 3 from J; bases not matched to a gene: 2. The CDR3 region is CATGQGLGNTIYF. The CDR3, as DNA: TGTGCCACCGGACAGGGGCTTGGAAACACCATATATTTT.